Presented here are 8 T cell receptor beta chains from one specimen sequenced in a study of beta chain features in type 1 diabetes. Expressed TCRB transcripts were sequenced after all isolated RNA was converted to cDNA. Assay: immunoSEQ multiplex PCR; the TCRdb copy retains only in-frame clones and omits some. This sample yields about 16,000 clones, of which over 45% are seen a single time; over 0.4% belongs to the top ten. The sample was stem cell memory CD4+ T cells from blood. The receptors originated from a woman aged 18-29 years in good health.

V is TRBV6-5 and J is TRBJ1-3; the D gene is possibly TRBD1 (6 bases). The germline CDR1 and CDR2 sequences are MNHEY and SVGAGI. V shed 0 bases and J shed 6 bases, with 12 bases lying between them. CDR3 size: 15 residues. CDR3 nucleotide sequence: TGTGCCAGCAGTTACTCGATACAGGGAGAAAACACCATATATTTT. Translation: CASSYSIQGENTIYF.

This clone was observed a handful of times. J is TRBJ2-1 and V is TRBV12-5, with D hard to call. V lost 1 base to trimming and J lost 7 bases, with 8 bases between them. The CDR3 is 13 residues long. CDR1 LGHNT and CDR2 FRNRAP come from the germline V gene. The CDR3, as DNA: TGTGCTAGTGGTTTGGAGACTTATAATGAGCAGTTCTTC. This gives the protein CASGLETYNEQFF.

V gene TRBV5-6 combines with J gene TRBJ2-5, with 10 bases matching TRBD1. Germline V gene data show CDR1 as SGHDT and CDR2 as YYEEEE. J lost 6 bases, V lost 4 bases, and 6 bases had no gene match. The CDR3 loop spans 14 amino acids. This chain's CDR3 is CASSGMTGGKTQYF. CDR3 in DNA: TGTGCCAGCAGCGGGATGACAGGGGGCAAGACCCAGTACTTC.

This clone was recorded a few times. The chain joins TRBV5-4 to TRBJ2-2; tentatively, D is TRBD1 (5 bases). Per germline, CDR1 SGHNT and CDR2 YYREEE (reference sequence). CDR3 length: 15 residues. Trimming stripped 1 base from V and 4 bases from J, with 11 bases between. Here the CDR3 DNA reads TGTGCCAGCAGCTTGTCCCGACAGAGCACCGGGGAGCTGTTTTTT. Residues: CASSLSRQSTGELFF.

The CDR3 sequence is CASSPGGSFGNTIYF. CDR3 DNA sequence: TGTGCCAGCAGTCCCGGAGGGTCCTTCGGAAACACCATATATTTT. The chain has TRBV6-5 and TRBJ1-3; D not certain. Germline V gene lookup returns CDR1 MNHEY and CDR2 SVGAGI. The V end was cut by 5 bases, the J end by 4 bases, with 15 bases between. The CDR3 has 15 amino acids.

Only one count was recorded for this clone. This chain links TRBV4-2 with TRBJ1-5; D is unclear. The germline V gene has CDR1 LGHNA and CDR2 YNFKEQ. CDR3 length: 15 amino acids. V gave up 1 base and J gave up 4 bases, with 11 bases separating them. In DNA, the CDR3 is TGTGCCAGCAGCCAAGCGGCAGGTGGGAATCAGCCCCAGCATTTT. Residues: CASSQAAGGNQPQHF.

In this sample, this clone turned up a few times. This chain connects TRBV11-2 to TRBJ2-3, with 13 bases identical to TRBD2. CDR1 SGHAT and CDR2 FQNNGV come from the germline V gene. V lost 5 bases and J lost 3; bases outside the gene matches: 5. The CDR3 has 16 residues. CDR3 residues: CASSPWTSGSTDTQYF. The CDR3, as DNA: TGTGCCAGCAGCCCCTGGACTAGCGGGAGTACAGATACGCAGTATTTT.

The rearrangement joins TRBV11-2 to TRBJ2-1; 11 bases match TRBD1. Per the germline V gene, CDR1 is SGHAT and CDR2 is FQNNGV. This CDR3 has 17 residues. J lost 2 bases, V lost 5 bases, and 8 bases had no gene match. DNA for the CDR3: TGTGCCAGCAGCGGATATAGGGACAGGGGGACCTACAATGAGCAGTTCTTC. Protein product: CASSGYRDRGTYNEQFF.